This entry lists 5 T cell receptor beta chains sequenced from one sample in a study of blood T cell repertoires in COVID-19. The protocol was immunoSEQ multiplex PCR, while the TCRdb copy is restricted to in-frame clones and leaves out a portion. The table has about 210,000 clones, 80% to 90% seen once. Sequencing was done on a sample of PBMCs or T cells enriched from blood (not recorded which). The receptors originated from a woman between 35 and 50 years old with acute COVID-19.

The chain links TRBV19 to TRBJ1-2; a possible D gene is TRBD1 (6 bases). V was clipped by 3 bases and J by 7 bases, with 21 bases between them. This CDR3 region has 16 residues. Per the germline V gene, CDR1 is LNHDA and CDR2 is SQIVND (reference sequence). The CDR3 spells CASSMDQGPYHRGYTF. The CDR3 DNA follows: TGTGCCAGTAGTATGGACCAGGGGCCCTACCATCGTGGCTACACCTTC.

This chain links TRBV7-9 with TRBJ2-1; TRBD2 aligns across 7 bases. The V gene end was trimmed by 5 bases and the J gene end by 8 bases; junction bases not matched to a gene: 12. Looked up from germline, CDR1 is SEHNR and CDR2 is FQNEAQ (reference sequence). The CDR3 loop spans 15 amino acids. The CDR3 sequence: CASSPWTSGVDEQFF. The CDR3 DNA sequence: TGTGCCAGCAGCCCGTGGACTAGTGGGGTGGATGAGCAGTTCTTC.

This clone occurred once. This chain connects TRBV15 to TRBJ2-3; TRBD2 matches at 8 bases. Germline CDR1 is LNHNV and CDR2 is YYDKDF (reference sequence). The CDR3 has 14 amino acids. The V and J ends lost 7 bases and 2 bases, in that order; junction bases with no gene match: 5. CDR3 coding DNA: TGTGCCACCACCAAGCGGGAGCTCACAGATACGCAGTATTTT. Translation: CATTKRELTDTQYF.

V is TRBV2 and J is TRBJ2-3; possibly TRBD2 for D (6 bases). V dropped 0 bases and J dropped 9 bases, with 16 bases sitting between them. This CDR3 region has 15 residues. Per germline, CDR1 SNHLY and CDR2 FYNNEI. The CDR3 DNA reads TGTGCCAGCAGTGAAGCGAGCGGGCGCCCCGGGACGCAGTATTTT. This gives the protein CASSEASGRPGTQYF.

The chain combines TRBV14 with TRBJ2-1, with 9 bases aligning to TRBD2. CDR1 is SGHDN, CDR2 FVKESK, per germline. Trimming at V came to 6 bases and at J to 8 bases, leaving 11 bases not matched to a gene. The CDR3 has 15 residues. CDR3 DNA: TGTGCCAGCAGTTGGGGGCTAGCGGGGATCTATGAGCAGTTCTTC. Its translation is CASSWGLAGIYEQFF.